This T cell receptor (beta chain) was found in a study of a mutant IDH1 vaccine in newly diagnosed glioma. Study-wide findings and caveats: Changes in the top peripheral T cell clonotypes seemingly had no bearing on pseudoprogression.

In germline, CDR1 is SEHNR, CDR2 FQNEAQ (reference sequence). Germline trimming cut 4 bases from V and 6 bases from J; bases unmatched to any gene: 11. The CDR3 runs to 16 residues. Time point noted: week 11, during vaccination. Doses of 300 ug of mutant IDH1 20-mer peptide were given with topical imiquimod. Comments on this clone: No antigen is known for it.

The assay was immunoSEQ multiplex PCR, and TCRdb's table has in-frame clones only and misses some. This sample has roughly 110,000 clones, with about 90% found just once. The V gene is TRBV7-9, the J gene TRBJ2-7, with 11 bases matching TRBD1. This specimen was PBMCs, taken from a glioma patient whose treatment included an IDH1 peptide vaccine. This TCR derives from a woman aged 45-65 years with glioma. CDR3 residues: CASSYLPDRGHGEQYF. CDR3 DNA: TGTGCCAGCAGCTACTTGCCGGACAGGGGGCACGGCGAGCAGTACTTC. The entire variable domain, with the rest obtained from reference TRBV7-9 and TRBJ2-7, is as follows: DTGVSQNPRHKITKRGQNVTFRCDPISEHNRLYWYRQTLGQGPEFLTYFQNEAQLEKSRLLSDRFSAERPKGSFSTLEIQRTEQGDSAMYLCASSYLPDRGHGEQYFGPGTRLTVT.